The 13 T cell receptor beta chains below were found in one sample sequenced in a study of siplizumab effects on memory and regulatory T cells. The repertoire was sequenced with immunoSEQ multiplex PCR; TCRdb's copy has only in-frame clones and lacks some. The sample lists about 50,000 clones; over 90% were seen once. The sequencing sample was made of CD8+ T cells sorted from blood. Every receptor here comes from a human donor in good health.

This clone was recorded once. The J gene is TRBJ2-1, the V gene TRBV25-1; no definite D call. Germline V gene data show CDR1 as MGHDK and CDR2 as SYGVNS. Trimming cost V 0 bases and J 4 bases, with 10 bases left between them. This CDR3 contains 15 residues. In DNA form, the CDR3 reads TGTGCCAGCAGTGAATATGGGCTTGAGTACAATGAGCAGTTCTTC. Translation: CASSEYGLEYNEQFF.

The chain recombines TRBV5-5 with TRBJ2-2; weak D call: TRBD2 (5 bases). This CDR3 is 14 amino acids long. Per germline, CDR1 SGHKS and CDR2 YYEKEE (reference sequence). V was cut by 3 bases and J by 7 bases, with 13 bases left in between. The CDR3 DNA sequence: TGTGCCAGCAGCTCATGGGAGAGCAGCGGGGAGCTGTTTTTT. It is translated as CASSSWESSGELFF.

The DNA for the CDR3 is TGTGCCAGCAGCCATGGACAGGGAGTTCAAGGAGATACGCAGTATTTT. Translated: CASSHGQGVQGDTQYF. This chain connects TRBV14 to TRBJ2-3; 8 nucleotides line up with TRBD1. The J segment lost 5 bases and the V segment lost 3 bases, leaving 10 bases of the junction unmatched. This CDR3 comprises 16 residues. CDR1 is SGHDN and CDR2 is FVKESK in the germline V gene.

This clone has a single count. CDR3 nucleotide sequence: TGTGCCAGCTGGCCCGGGACAGGGTTACCTACTGAGGGCTACACCTTC. It encodes CASWPGTGLPTEGYTF. The gene calls are TRBV27 and TRBJ1-2; 9 bases match TRBD1. This CDR3 region has 16 residues. V was clipped by 8 bases and J by 8 bases; unmatched bases: 18. Germline-derived CDR1 and CDR2 are MNHEY and SMNVEV (reference sequence).

The chain couples TRBV28 to TRBJ2-5; maybe TRBD2 (6 bases). The CDR3 contains 15 residues. The V end was cut by 2 bases, the J end by 2 bases, with 12 bases between. Germline V CDR1 and CDR2: MDHEN, SYDVKM. CDR3 sequence reads: CASSLGWGVQETQYF. The CDR3 DNA sequence: TGTGCCAGCAGTTTAGGGTGGGGGGTTCAAGAGACCCAGTACTTC.

The J gene is TRBJ1-2, the V gene TRBV5-6; possible D gene TRBD1, 5 bases. Trimming removed 0 bases from V and 7 bases from J, with 10 bases in between. The CDR3 has 13 residues. Germline CDR1 reads SGHDT; CDR2 reads YYEEEE. Here the CDR3 reads CASSLGAGTGYTF. DNA for the CDR3: TGTGCCAGCAGCTTGGGGGCAGGGACTGGCTACACCTTC.

CDR3 sequence reads: CASSPPGTWNNEQFF. The CDR3 DNA reads TGTGCCAGCAGCCCTCCCGGGACTTGGAACAATGAGCAGTTCTTC. The V call is TRBV9, the J call TRBJ2-1; tentative D call: TRBD2 (6 bases). Trimming stripped 4 bases from V and 5 bases from J, with 16 bases between. The CDR3 runs 15 residues. Germline V gene data show CDR1 as SGDLS and CDR2 as YYNGEE.

This chain uses TRBV9 with TRBJ2-5; D possibly corresponds to TRBD2 (5 bases). CDR3 size: 14 residues. Trimming stripped 0 bases from V and 5 bases from J, with 11 bases between. Germline lookup yields CDR1 SGDLS and CDR2 YYNGEE. This CDR3 is CASSVEEVGETQYF. CDR3 nucleotides: TGTGCCAGCAGCGTAGAGGAGGTAGGCGAGACCCAGTACTTC.

The table lists this clone with a count of one. The chain recombines TRBV11-2 with TRBJ1-5; D might be TRBD1 (6 bases). CDR3 length: 13 residues. Looked up from germline, CDR1 is SGHAT and CDR2 is FQNNGV. V was shortened by 3 bases and J by 8 bases, with 11 bases between the two germline ends. The CDR3 spells CASSLQGSKPQHF. DNA of the CDR3: TGTGCCAGCAGCTTGCAGGGGAGCAAGCCCCAGCATTTT.

The chain couples TRBV7-9 to TRBJ1-4; possibly TRBD1 for D (6 bases). CDR1 is SEHNR, CDR2 FQNEAQ, per germline (reference sequence). Trimming left V 6 bases short and J 4 bases short, with 12 bases between. CDR3 length: 14 amino acids. This CDR3 reads CASRLGGVNEKLFF. CDR3 nucleotides: TGTGCCAGCAGACTAGGGGGGGTTAATGAAAAACTGTTTTTT. Together with reference TRBV7-9 and TRBJ1-4, the CDR3 gives the full variable domain: DTGVSQNPRHKITKRGQNVTFRCDPISEHNRLYWYRQTLGQGPEFLTYFQNEAQLEKSRLLSDRFSAERPKGSFSTLEIQRTEQGDSAMYLCASRLGGVNEKLFFGSGTQLSVL.

This clone was detected only once. This chain joins TRBV15 and TRBJ2-5, with D possibly being TRBD2 (7 bases). V dropped 6 bases and J dropped 5 bases, with 13 bases sitting between them. CDR1 LNHNV and CDR2 YYDKDF come from the germline V gene (reference sequence). The CDR3 loop spans 13 amino acids. The CDR3 spells CATRGGLGETQYF. DNA of the CDR3: TGTGCCACCAGGGGGGGGCTAGGGGAGACCCAGTACTTC.

The gene calls are TRBV5-6 and TRBJ2-1, with D perhaps given as TRBD1 or TRBD2 (7 bases each). The V gene's germline CDR1 is SGHDT and CDR2 YYEEEE. V lost 4 bases and J lost 9, with 23 bases in between. The CDR3 contains 16 residues. The CDR3 is CASSPEGGGFLVEQFF. The CDR3 coding sequence is TGTGCCAGCAGCCCCGAGGGAGGGGGCTTTCTAGTTGAGCAGTTCTTC.

The chain is built from TRBV5-1 and TRBJ2-5, with D possibly being TRBD1 (7 bases). Germline CDR1 SGHRS, CDR2 YFSETQ. The CDR3 contains 13 residues. Trimming took 3 bases from V and 5 from J, leaving 11 bases between them. The chain's CDR3 is CASSWDSGETQYF. The DNA for the CDR3 is TGCGCCAGCAGCTGGGACAGCGGGGAGACCCAGTACTTC.